The table lists the clone carrying this T cell receptor (beta chain) with a count of one. The sample originates from a study of T-cell reconstitution after alpha-beta-depleted transplantation in children. Molecular barcoding with unique molecular identifiers was used for the TCRbeta library. Via MiXCR, TCRdb re-called the PCR reads, giving one row per CDR3 protein. The data contain some 640,000 distinct CDR3 sequences, 15% to 20% of them seen just once; the ten biggest clones take up 0.85% to 1.3%. Trimming took 5 bases from V and 8 from J, leaving 10 bases between them. This CDR3 is built from 13 residues. Germline CDR1 SGHAT, CDR2 FQNNGV.

Sequenced here: PBMCs from the stem cell graft donor, sampled from the stem cell graft. The V call is TRBV11-2, the J call TRBJ1-6; D remains ambiguous. This clonotype was obtained from a human donor who donated a stem cell graft to a child with acute myeloid leukemia. The DNA for the CDR3 is TGTGCCAGCAGCCCTAGAGCGGATTCACCCCTCCACTTT. Translating gives CASSPRADSPLHF.